Included here is one T cell receptor beta chain sequence, with context. This clonotype was recorded at least ten times. What this receptor recognizes is not known. Qualities for individual bases were not recorded, and no much larger clone is one base off. This record comes from a study of response to subunit inactivated influenza vaccine (dated by TCRdb to 2017 to 2018). General notes on the study: To follow how T cells responded to a trivalent subunit inactivated influenza vaccine, the researchers relied on deep quantitative profiling of the T cell receptor repertoire.

The germline ends are 8 bases apart after V is trimmed by 5 bases and J by 9 bases. The CDR3 runs 11 residues from the cysteine to the phenylalanine. Here the CDR3 DNA is all that survives: 33 bases in frame from base 1. Libraries were constructed by RT-PCR. The sequencing machine was an Illumina HiSeq 2500. In-frame beta chains were kept once TCRdb had trimmed the public reads at Q25 with fastp and called clones with MiXCR. Duplicate CDR3 protein sequences are folded into a single record with the most common DNA and genes. The sample profile shows 500,000 to 600,000 distinct CDR3 sequences; approximately 16% of them were found once. The ten biggest clones cover less than 4% of the sample. The investigation overall reported the following: It was suggested by the authors that each seasonal influenza vaccination may recruit only a limited number of new T cells.

In this chain, TRBV12-3 or TRBV12-4 is recombined with TRBJ1-3; there is no confident call for the D gene. This clonotype was sampled from a man between 45 and 75 years old who received an inactivated influenza vaccine. Donor details come from another sample of the same person, matched by shared clones. The source material was CD4+ T cells sorted from PBMCs, sampled less than 30 months after vaccination. The DNA sequence reads TGTGCCAGCAGTGCCACTCCCACCATATATTTT. It translates to CASSATPTIYF.